Below are 31 T cell receptor beta chains sequenced from a single sample in a study of cytomegalovirus exposure and HLA in healthy donors. It was with 60 Vbeta and 13 Jbeta primers that the PCR ran. Profiled with immunoSEQ multiplex PCR; TCRdb holds only in-frame clones, not every one. This table has approximately 180,000 clones, roughly 80% appearing once. The sequencing input was PBMCs. These receptors all come from a man aged 18-30 years in good health and CMV-seronegative.

This clone was seen only a few times. The chain couples TRBV13 to TRBJ1-4; D not certain. The CDR3 runs 13 residues. The germline gives CDR1 PRHDT, CDR2 FYEKMQ (reference sequence). V was clipped by 3 bases and J by 5 bases, with 7 bases between them. The DNA for the CDR3 is TGTGCCAGCAGCTTCCACAGAAATGAAAAACTGTTTTTT. This sequence encodes CASSFHRNEKLFF.

V and J are TRBV7-9 and TRBJ2-2; 8 nucleotides match TRBD1. CDR1 and CDR2 (germline): SEHNR, FQNEAQ (reference sequence). V lost 5 bases to trimming and J lost 6 bases; unmatched junction nucleotides: 8. The CDR3 is 15 residues long. In nucleotides, the CDR3 is TGTGCCAGCAGCCGGTCAGGGGGCGATTCCGGGGAGCTGTTTTTT. Translated, it gives CASSRSGGDSGELFF.

This chain uses TRBV7-9 with TRBJ2-4, with 9 bases fitting TRBD1. The CDR3 has 15 amino acids. V was pared by 0 bases and J by 6 bases, with 3 bases of the junction left unmatched. Germline CDR1 is SEHNR and CDR2 is FQNEAQ (reference sequence). This CDR3 reads CASSLAQGAANIQYF. In DNA form, the CDR3 reads TGTGCCAGCAGCTTAGCACAGGGGGCGGCAAACATTCAGTACTTC.

This chain links TRBV6-5 with TRBJ2-7, with 13 bases fitting TRBD2. The CDR3 is 16 amino acids. V lost 2 bases and J lost 3; bases outside the gene matches: 4. Germline assignment: CDR1 MNHEY and CDR2 SVGAGI. The CDR3 is CASSYIGLAGVYEQYF. CDR3 DNA sequence: TGTGCCAGCAGTTACATTGGACTAGCGGGAGTCTACGAGCAGTACTTC.

The rearrangement links TRBV27 to TRBJ1-2, with TRBD1 identical over 7 bases. With 3 bases clipped from V and 7 bases from J, the junction kept 5 bases outside the gene matches. The germline gives CDR1 MNHEY, CDR2 SMNVEV (reference sequence). The CDR3 runs 13 residues. CDR3 nucleotide sequence: TGTGCCAGCAGTTTCATCAGGACAGGTGGCTACACCTTC. Translated: CASSFIRTGGYTF.

V is TRBV4-1 and J is TRBJ2-2; D perhaps matches TRBD2 (7 bases). There are 16 residues in the CDR3. Germline CDR1 reads MGHRA; CDR2 reads YSYEKL. The ends were cut back, 1 base at V and 4 bases at J, with 13 bases in the middle. Here the CDR3 reads CASSQGGGVVTGELFF. CDR3 bases: TGCGCCAGCAGCCAAGGAGGGGGGGTGGTCACCGGGGAGCTGTTTTTT.

The rearrangement links TRBV28 to TRBJ2-7, with TRBD1 as a possible D gene (6 bases). Germline V lookup: CDR1 MDHEN, CDR2 SYDVKM. This CDR3 contains 15 residues. Trimming pared 1 base from V and 2 bases from J, leaving 12 bases between. The DNA of the CDR3 is TGTGCCAGCAGTTTATCCCCGACAGGTGCCTACGAGCAGTACTTC. Translated, it gives CASSLSPTGAYEQYF.

The chain links TRBV10-3 to TRBJ2-6, with D possibly being TRBD2 (5 bases). With 2 bases removed from V and 4 bases from J, the gap between germline ends came to 12 bases. This CDR3 contains 16 residues. Germline loops: CDR1 ENHRY, CDR2 SYGVKD. The CDR3 reads CAISELTGSGANVLTF. DNA for the CDR3: TGTGCCATCAGTGAGCTTACGGGATCGGGGGCCAACGTCCTGACTTTC.

The V and J genes are TRBV5-1 and TRBJ2-7, with a tentative D call TRBD2 (6 bases). CDR1 is SGHRS, CDR2 YFSETQ, per germline. The CDR3 totals 15 residues. Trimming left V 3 bases short and J 2 bases short, with 15 bases between. The CDR3 DNA is TGCGCCAGCAGCTGGGGAGGACCGATTGCCTACGAGCAGTACTTC. Its protein is CASSWGGPIAYEQYF.

The chain uses TRBV11-2 and TRBJ2-1, with 10 bases that match TRBD1. The CDR3 runs 17 residues. CDR1 and CDR2 from the germline V gene are SGHAT and FQNNGV. Losses at the gene ends were 4 bases for V and 8 bases for J; bases not matched to a gene: 14. The CDR3 spells CASSSPLPGQGFYEQFF. CDR3 bases: TGTGCCAGCAGCTCACCATTACCGGGACAGGGGTTTTATGAGCAGTTCTTC.

A single count supports this clone. The chain recombines TRBV4-1 with TRBJ2-1; 10 bases are a match to TRBD2. The germline gives CDR1 MGHRA, CDR2 YSYEKL. J lost 3 bases, V lost 3 bases, and 8 bases had no gene match. CDR3 length: 17 residues. As DNA, the CDR3 is TGCGCCAGCAGCCATTCCCTTCGGACTAGCGGCTACAATGAGCAGTTCTTC. Amino acids: CASSHSLRTSGYNEQFF.

This sequence joins TRBV27 and TRBJ1-1; 7 positions match TRBD1. The V gene's germline CDR1 is MNHEY and CDR2 SMNVEV (reference sequence). The trim removed 7 bases at V and 0 bases at J, leaving 11 bases unmatched. The CDR3 is 16 residues long. DNA for the CDR3: TGTGCCAGCAAGAGGTCCCCCCAGGGGGTGAACACTGAAGCTTTCTTT. Its translation: CASKRSPQGVNTEAFF.

The CDR3 protein is CASSQELAGGPYNEQFF. The DNA of the CDR3 is TGTGCCAGCAGCCAAGAGCTAGCGGGGGGGCCATACAATGAGCAGTTCTTC. The J gene is TRBJ2-1, the V gene TRBV14, with 12 positions matching TRBD2. Looked up from germline, CDR1 is SGHDN and CDR2 is FVKESK. With V trimmed by 0 bases and J by 4 bases, 4 bases remained unmatched. The CDR3 contains 17 residues. Full variable domain (remainder filled in from reference TRBV14 and TRBJ2-1): EAGVTQFPSHSVIEKGQTVTLRCDPISGHDNLYWYRRVMGKEIKFLLHFVKESKQDESGMPNNRFLAERTGGTYSTLKVQPAELEDSGVYFCASSQELAGGPYNEQFFGPGTRLTVL.

The chain has TRBV7-6 and TRBJ2-5; D perhaps matches TRBD2 (6 bases). The J call may not be correct, given that the DNA end is closer to TRBJ2-7. CDR1 SGHVS and CDR2 FNYEAQ come from the germline V gene. The CDR3 consists of 15 residues. CDR3 sequence (DNA): TGTGCCAGCAGCTTAGTTGGAGGGGCTAGCTACGAGCAGTACTTC. Its translation is CASSLVGGASYEQYF.

This clone turned up a few times. This chain links TRBV2 with TRBJ1-1, with 8 nucleotides matching TRBD1. V trimming: 10 bases; J trimming: 3 bases; junction bases outside the gene matches: 1. The CDR3 runs to 11 residues. The germline V gene has CDR1 SNHLY and CDR2 FYNNEI. The CDR3 DNA reads as TGTGCCACAGGGGGCTACACTGAAGCTTTCTTT. Encoded protein: CATGGYTEAFF.

The chain links TRBV5-4 to TRBJ2-3, with 13 bases matching TRBD2. The trim removed 3 bases at V and 4 bases at J, leaving 5 bases unmatched. Germline V gene sequence: CDR1 SGHNT, CDR2 YYREEE (reference sequence). This CDR3 is built from 16 residues. Written as DNA, the CDR3 is TGTGCCAGCAGCTCCCGGACTAGCGGGAGCGCAGATACGCAGTATTTT. This translates into CASSSRTSGSADTQYF.

The V gene is TRBV28, the J gene TRBJ2-1; 7 bases are shared with TRBD2. CDR1 and CDR2 (germline): MDHEN, SYDVKM. The trim removed 2 bases at V and 4 bases at J, leaving 8 bases unmatched. There are 16 residues in the CDR3. CDR3 amino acids: CASSLIGLAVYNEQFF. The CDR3 DNA reads as TGTGCCAGCAGTTTAATAGGGCTAGCGGTATACAATGAGCAGTTCTTC.

This clone was seen a handful of times. The V and J genes are TRBV7-9 and TRBJ2-2; 8 positions agree with TRBD2. The CDR3 runs to 16 residues. Germline assignment: CDR1 SEHNR and CDR2 FQNEAQ (reference sequence). V lost 2 bases and J lost 6; bases outside the gene matches: 8. The DNA of the CDR3 is TGTGCCAGCAGCTTAAACCCGGGAGGGCCTCCCGGGGAGCTGTTTTTT. Protein: CASSLNPGGPPGELFF.

For this clone: Sequence at one end of the junction differs from germline and may be a read error. V gene TRBV7-9 combines with J gene TRBJ1-2; 9 nucleotides match TRBD1. CDR1 is SEHNR, CDR2 FQNEAQ, per germline (reference sequence). The CDR3 is 16 residues long. CDR3 in amino acids: CSSSPLGQGPGYGYTF. CDR3 in DNA: TGTTCCAGCAGCCCACTTGGACAGGGGCCGGGCTATGGCTACACCTTC. Full variable domain (remainder filled in from reference TRBV7-9 and TRBJ1-2): DTGVSQNPRHKITKRGQNVTFRCDPISEHNRLYWYRQTLGQGPEFLTYFQNEAQLEKSRLLSDRFSAERPKGSFSTLEIQRTEQGDSAMYLCSSSPLGQGPGYGYTFGSGTRLTVV.

The chain links TRBV5-1 to TRBJ2-2, with 10 bases lining up with TRBD1. The CDR3 is made up of 15 amino acids. Per germline, CDR1 SGHRS and CDR2 YFSETQ. With V trimmed by 6 bases and J by 6 bases, 8 bases remained unmatched. The CDR3, as DNA: TGCGCCAGCAAATCGGGACAGGGGCGGTCCGGGGAGCTGTTTTTT. Its protein product is CASKSGQGRSGELFF. Complete variable domain (other parts from reference TRBV5-1 and TRBJ2-2): KAGVTQTPRYLIKTRGQQVTLSCSPISGHRSVSWYQQTPGQGLQFLFEYFSETQRNKGNFPGRFSGRQFSNSRSEMNVSTLELGDSALYLCASKSGQGRSGELFFGEGSRLTVL.

This chain uses TRBV10-3 with TRBJ1-2, with D hard to call. V was clipped by 1 base and J by 5 bases, with 11 bases between them. The length of the CDR3 is 14 residues. Germline CDR1 and CDR2: ENHRY and SYGVKD. This CDR3 is CAISEFGRKYGYTF. In nucleotides, the CDR3 is TGTGCCATCAGTGAGTTTGGCCGCAAATATGGCTACACCTTC.

This clone has only one observation. The chain links TRBV19 to TRBJ2-1; no firm D call. Germline CDR1 is LNHDA and CDR2 is SQIVND (reference sequence). Trimming left V 5 bases short and J 3 bases short, with 20 bases between. The CDR3 runs to 17 residues. The CDR3 bases are TGTGCCAGTAGTCCGTCGTTTAGTCCCCTTGGCTACAATGAGCAGTTCTTC. Encoded protein: CASSPSFSPLGYNEQFF.

The V and J genes are TRBV30 and TRBJ2-3; possible D gene TRBD2, 6 bases. Germline lookup yields CDR1 GTSNPN and CDR2 SVGIG (reference sequence). This CDR3 region has 14 residues. The V gene lost 7 bases and the J gene lost 3 bases, with 17 bases spanning the gap. The CDR3 DNA is TGTGCCTTAGCGGACGGAGGATTTACAGATACGCAGTATTTT. Translating gives CALADGGFTDTQYF.

The chain uses TRBV7-8 and TRBJ1-4, with D possibly matching TRBD1 (6 bases). The CDR3 contains 14 residues. CDR1 and CDR2 from the germline V gene are SGHVS and FQNEAQ. Trimming stripped 1 base from V and 7 bases from J, with 10 bases between. For the CDR3, the DNA is TGTGCCAGCAGCTTAGTGGCAGGGGTTGAAAAACTGTTTTTT. Protein sequence: CASSLVAGVEKLFF.

This clone occurred a few times. The chain has TRBV11-3 and TRBJ2-5; D is perhaps TRBD1 (5 bases). CDR3 length: 13 residues. Germline-derived CDR1 and CDR2 are SGHNT and YENEEA. Trimming took 2 bases from V and 4 from J, leaving 8 bases between them. The CDR3 DNA follows: TGTGCCAGCAGCTTACAGGGCGGAGAGACCCAGTACTTC. This codes for CASSLQGGETQYF. The variable domain in full, with the rest retrieved from reference TRBV11-3 and TRBJ2-5, is EAGVVQSPRYKIIEKKQPVAFWCNPISGHNTLYWYLQNLGQGPELLIRYENEEAVDDSQLPKDRFSAERLKGVDSTLKIQPAELGDSAVYLCASSLQGGETQYFGPGTRLLVL.

The chain carries TRBV14 and TRBJ2-5, with TRBD1 matching over 9 bases. J gave up 1 base and V 1 base, and 7 bases lay outside the gene matches. The CDR3 extends over 17 amino acids. Germline CDR1 and CDR2: SGHDN and FVKESK. The CDR3 sequence: CASSQAGTGNLQETQYF. DNA of the CDR3: TGTGCCAGCAGCCAAGCAGGGACAGGGAATCTCCAAGAGACCCAGTACTTC.

The sample holds one count of this clone. This chain connects TRBV18 to TRBJ1-6, with D hard to call. The V and J ends lost 2 bases and 0 bases respectively, with 8 bases between them. The CDR3 runs to 16 residues. From germline, CDR1 is KGHSH and CDR2 LQKENI. CDR3 region: CASSPTLSSYNSPLHF. The DNA of the CDR3 is TGTGCCAGCTCACCAACCCTTAGCTCCTATAATTCACCCCTCCACTTT.

The chain combines TRBV28 with TRBJ2-1; no firm D call. This CDR3 has 15 residues. Germline V gene data show CDR1 as MDHEN and CDR2 as SYDVKM. Trimming took 3 bases from V and 3 from J, leaving 12 bases between them. CDR3 sequence reads: CASSFRSTGYNEQFF. Here the CDR3 DNA reads TGTGCCAGCAGTTTTAGGTCGACTGGCTACAATGAGCAGTTCTTC.

This clone turned up a few times. The chain links TRBV7-8 to TRBJ2-3; no firm D call. Trimming took 5 bases from V and 3 from J, leaving 3 bases between them. Germline CDR1 and CDR2: SGHVS and FQNEAQ. The CDR3 sequence is 11 residues long. CDR3 residues: CASSQTDTQYF. In DNA, the CDR3 is TGTGCCAGCAGCCAAACAGATACGCAGTATTTT. Drawing the rest from reference TRBV7-8 and TRBJ2-3, the complete variable domain is GAGVSQSPRYKVAKRGQDVALRCDPISGHVSLFWYQQALGQGPEFLTYFQNEAQLDKSGLPSDRFFAERPEGSVSTLKIQRTQQEDSAVYLCASSQTDTQYFGPGTRLTVL.

The chain is built from TRBV28 and TRBJ2-5, with D unclear. The DNA end is more similar to TRBJ2-7, so the J call may be wrong. From germline, CDR1 is MDHEN and CDR2 SYDVKM. CDR3 size: 15 residues. The CDR3 region has the DNA TGTGCCAGCAGTCTCTCCCCCACAGCCTCCTACGAGCAGTACTTC. Protein: CASSLSPTASYEQYF.

This rearrangement joins TRBV5-1 to TRBJ1-2, with TRBD1 matching over 9 bases. J gave up 4 bases and V 4 bases, and 2 bases lay outside the gene matches. Germline V lookup: CDR1 SGHRS, CDR2 YFSETQ. The CDR3 covers 13 residues. CDR3: CASSTGQGYGYTF. DNA of the CDR3: TGCGCCAGCAGCACGGGACAGGGCTATGGCTACACCTTC.